The sequence of this T cell receptor beta chain was determined in a study of PD-L1 blockade in urothelial cancer (dated by TCRdb to 2015 to 2018). With respect to the entire study: Every patient began therapy in the mid-2010s and was given atezolizumab 1,200 mg intravenously every 3 weeks. About 90% of the roughly 30 patients were males with bladder-origin urothelial cancer, and 18 of 29 reported a prior smoking history. Patients had an ECOG performance status of 0 or 1 and had received between 0 and 3 prior chemotherapy regimens. Blood samples were analyzed at 3 weeks after treatment start (second dose) and at 6 weeks after treatment start. Blood samples gave median yields of approximately 130,000 T cells and 82,636 unique TCRs, along with a median clonality of approximately 0.08. The study, an exploratory multi-omic analysis, examined somatic, immune and clinical correlates of response to PD-L1 blockade with atezolizumab in urothelial cancer. TCR sequencing covered pretreatment tumor samples and matched, serially collected peripheral blood taken before and after atezolizumab treatment. Durable clinical benefit was defined as a progression-free survival longer than 6 months, and TCR features were additionally tested against progression-free survival and overall survival. In the same patients, whole exome sequencing and RNA sequencing of pretreatment tumors were performed in addition to TCR sequencing. Fewer than ten patients reached durable clinical benefit, while some 20 patients did not. Pretreatment blood TCR-seq was available for about 28 patients, at least one posttreatment blood collection was obtained for some 25 patients, and tumor TCR-seq was available for some 25 patients. Results the study describes overall, beyond this receptor: At 3 weeks after the start of treatment, tumor-associated TCR clones in peripheral blood had expanded more in patients with durable benefit (n ≈ 20, p = 0.022). Because of the small sample size (n ≈ 27) and the many exploratory analyses performed, the results are intended to be regarded as hypothesis-generating. A pretreatment peripheral blood TCR clonality below the median was linked to improved progression-free and overall survival.

Concerning this clone itself: Its cognate antigen has yet to be identified. Base qualities are not provided; no much larger clone lies one nucleotide away.

Including cysteine and phenylalanine, the CDR3 has 18 amino acids. Only the CDR3 DNA stays, 54 bases, in frame from base 1. V is trimmed back by 1 base and J by 1 base, and the junction contains 2 bases that no gene match accounts for. Via the germline V gene, CDR1 is LGHNA and CDR2 YNFKEQ. To estimate absolute template abundance from read counts, synthetic TCR analog templates were spiked into each PCR. The immunoSEQ assay used bias-controlled V and J gene primers to amplify TCRbeta CDR3 regions from genomic DNA. Rearranged TCRbeta segments were sequenced at approximately 20X coverage. From the authors' description of their analysis: Sequencing errors were corrected by clustering, and CDR3s were annotated against IMGT so that V, D and J genes could be assigned. Downstream analyses used only productive TCRbeta rearrangements and left out out-of-frame or stop-codon sequences. Clonality was computed as one minus Shannon entropy normalized by the log of the number of unique productive sequences. Clones differing between time points or between blood and tumor were identified using Fisher's exact test with Benjamini-Hochberg correction, with an adjusted p below 0.01 applied as the threshold. TCRdb retrieved this table from immuneACCESS and kept in-frame rearrangements only. Not all clones are present; in checked studies, unresolved V genes account for under half, and no reason is known for the remainder. For V, J and clone size, that table is used; D and trimming come from the DNA. Recorded for this sample are tens of thousands of clones; roughly nine tenths of them occurred a single time. The biggest ten clones account for more than 5.5% of the sample.

A total of 25 to 30 patients with locally advanced or metastatic urothelial carcinoma, treated at Memorial Sloan Kettering on a trial protocol, made up the cohort. Peripheral blood mononuclear cells were collected pretreatment and during treatment, at between 1 and 8 total time points per patient. The Qiagen DNeasy Blood extraction kit was used to purify genomic DNA from total PBMCs and tumor samples. PBMCs were collected pretreatment and during treatment and were isolated and stored as previously described. The receptor was derived from a woman aged 70-85 years with urothelial cancer. Sequencing was performed on PBMCs, taken around atezolizumab (anti-PD-L1) treatment. Rearrangement joined TRBV4-2 to TRBJ2-6; TRBD1 aligns with 12 central bases. The nucleotide sequence reads TGTGCCAGCAGCCAAGCGGGACAGGGGGCGTCTGGGGCCAACGTCCTGACTTTC. This is translated as CASSQAGQGASGANVLTF.